What follows are 20 T cell receptor beta chains derived from one specimen sequenced in a study of sequential checkpoint blockade in melanoma. Using immunoSEQ multiplex PCR, the repertoire was profiled, and TCRdb retains in-frame clones only, with some absent. This table holds about 6,900 clones, about 80% found once. Indicated treatment: randomized to nivolumab then ipilimumab (arm A) or the reverse (arm B). Sequencing was performed on CD8+ T cells sorted from blood (inferred from file names), taken from a patient given nivolumab and ipilimumab in sequence. These receptors came from a human donor with melanoma.

This clone was seen once. This sequence joins TRBV19 and TRBJ2-1; D gene unclear. V lost 2 bases and J 0 bases, leaving 5 bases between the germline ends. The CDR3 is made up of 14 amino acids. Germline loops: CDR1 LNHDA, CDR2 SQIVND (reference sequence). The CDR3 region is CASSISDSYNEQFF. The CDR3 DNA sequence: TGTGCCAGTAGTATATCAGACTCCTACAATGAGCAGTTCTTC. The full variable domain, in which reference TRBV19 and TRBJ2-1 provide the parts outside the CDR3, is DGGITQSPKYLFRKEGQNVTLSCEQNLNHDAMYWYRQDPGQGLRLIYYSQIVNDFQKGDIAEGYSVSREKKESFPLTVTSAQKNPTAFYLCASSISDSYNEQFFGPGTRLTVL.

The genes are TRBV7-9 and TRBJ2-2; a weak D match, TRBD1 (5 bases). Trimming removed 1 base at V and 3 bases at J, with 15 bases between. This CDR3 spans 17 amino acids. Germline-derived CDR1 and CDR2 are SEHNR and FQNEAQ (reference sequence). CDR3 sequence: CASSLGFQPGYTGELFF. The DNA for the CDR3 is TGTGCCAGCAGCTTAGGGTTCCAGCCAGGGTACACCGGGGAGCTGTTTTTT.

This clone was detected a few times. The rearrangement uses TRBV29-1 and TRBJ2-7, with a tentative D call TRBD2 (6 bases). The CDR3 spans 14 residues. Germline lookup yields CDR1 SQVTM and CDR2 ANQGSEA. Trimming removed 8 bases from V and 5 bases from J, with 22 bases in between. The CDR3 spells CSPPLGAGRHEQYF. In nucleotides, the CDR3 is TGCAGCCCCCCGCTCGGGGCGGGAAGACACGAGCAGTACTTC.

This clone was counted only a few times. The genes are TRBV9 and TRBJ2-3; 12 bases agree with TRBD2. CDR1 is SGDLS, CDR2 YYNGEE, per germline. There are 16 residues in the CDR3. V dropped 4 bases and J dropped 2; count of bases not matched to a gene: 5. The DNA for the CDR3 is TGTGCCAGCAGCCTAGCGGGAGGGAAATTCACAGATACGCAGTATTTT. Its protein is CASSLAGGKFTDTQYF.

This chain links TRBV19 with TRBJ2-5; weak D call: TRBD1 (6 bases). The V gene lost 4 bases and the J gene lost 1 base, with 13 bases spanning the gap. The length of the CDR3 is 15 residues. From germline, CDR1 is LNHDA and CDR2 SQIVND (reference sequence). The CDR3 coding sequence is TGTGCCAGTAGTACCAGGGGACGTCCCCAAGAGACCCAGTACTTC. It encodes CASSTRGRPQETQYF.

J is TRBJ2-1 and V is TRBV27; TRBD2 might be the D (6 bases). Germline lookup yields CDR1 MNHEY and CDR2 SMNVEV (reference sequence). The CDR3 consists of 17 residues. The V gene lost 5 bases and the J gene lost 4 bases, with 21 bases spanning the gap. CDR3 nucleotide sequence: TGTGCCAGCAGTCCGAACCCACTAGCCCCGCTTTACAATGAGCAGTTCTTC. Translating gives CASSPNPLAPLYNEQFF.

The chain uses TRBV15 and TRBJ2-7, with D perhaps TRBD2 (5 bases). V lost 1 base to trimming and J lost 1 base, with 11 bases between them. Germline V gives CDR1 LNHNV, CDR2 YYDKDF (reference sequence). The CDR3 sequence is 15 residues long. CDR3 sequence: CATSRATRASYEQYF. The CDR3 DNA reads as TGTGCCACCAGCAGAGCTACTAGAGCATCCTACGAGCAGTACTTC. The variable domain in full, with the rest retrieved from reference TRBV15 and TRBJ2-7, is DAMVIQNPRYQVTQFGKPVTLSCSQTLNHNVMYWYQQKSSQAPKLLFHYYDKDFNNEADTPDNFQSRRPNTSFCFLDIRSPGLGDTAMYLCATSRATRASYEQYFGPGTRLTVT.

The chain is built from TRBV5-6 and TRBJ2-7; 10 bases align to TRBD1. V dropped 4 bases and J dropped 0; count of bases not matched to a gene: 4. This CDR3 comprises 15 residues. Germline-derived CDR1 and CDR2 are SGHDT and YYEEEE. The CDR3 sequence: CASSHRQGASYEQYF. In nucleotides, the CDR3 is TGTGCCAGCAGCCATCGACAGGGGGCCTCCTACGAGCAGTACTTC.

The chain couples TRBV9 to TRBJ2-3, with 8 bases aligning to TRBD2. Germline lookup yields CDR1 SGDLS and CDR2 YYNGEE. The CDR3 loop spans 15 amino acids. Losses at the gene ends were 0 bases for V and 6 bases for J; bases not matched to a gene: 6. CDR3 sequence reads: CASSVAGLVTDTQYF. The CDR3 coding sequence is TGTGCCAGCAGCGTAGCGGGACTAGTTACCGATACGCAGTATTTT.

A few counts support this clone. The rearrangement joins TRBV7-2 to TRBJ2-7, with 13 bases lining up with TRBD2. CDR1 and CDR2 (germline): SGHTA, FQGNSA. Germline trimming cut 5 bases from V and 4 bases from J; bases unmatched to any gene: 5. This CDR3 has 15 residues. The CDR3 loop is CASSEGLAGMYEQYF. CDR3 DNA sequence: TGTGCCAGCAGCGAGGGACTAGCGGGAATGTACGAGCAGTACTTC.

This clone was detected a few times. The chain joins TRBV27 to TRBJ1-5; maybe TRBD1 (6 bases). Trimming left V 0 bases short and J 6 bases short, with 9 bases between. Germline CDR1 is MNHEY and CDR2 is SMNVEV (reference sequence). CDR3 length: 14 amino acids. As DNA, the CDR3 is TGTGCCAGCAGTTTATCGGCAGGGGTTCAGCCCCAGCATTTT. Translation gives CASSLSAGVQPQHF.

This clone came up a few times. V and J are TRBV2 and TRBJ1-1; TRBD1 matches 8 bases. Germline V gene sequence: CDR1 SNHLY, CDR2 FYNNEI. The CDR3 totals 16 residues. Unmatched junction bases numbered 8, after V lost 5 bases and J lost 0 bases. The CDR3 loop is CASSHTLQGVNTEAFF. The CDR3 DNA is TGTGCCAGCAGTCATACTCTACAGGGGGTGAACACTGAAGCTTTCTTT.

A few counts support this clone. The chain uses TRBV7-9 and TRBJ2-7; a weak D match, TRBD1 (5 bases). V dropped 1 base and J dropped 7 bases, with 17 bases sitting between them. The CDR3 length is 15 residues. The V gene's germline CDR1 is SEHNR and CDR2 FQNEAQ (reference sequence). CDR3 loop: CASSLVLDTVGEQYF. The CDR3 bases are TGTGCCAGCAGCTTAGTTCTGGACACCGTAGGGGAGCAGTACTTC.

This chain uses TRBV27 with TRBJ2-1; 10 bases fit TRBD2. Germline CDR1 MNHEY, CDR2 SMNVEV (reference sequence). The CDR3 spans 16 residues. The V gene end was trimmed by 2 bases and the J gene end by 0 bases; junction bases not matched to a gene: 1. For the CDR3, the DNA is TGTGCCAGCAGTTTAGCTAGCGGGAGCTCCTACAATGAGCAGTTCTTC. This codes for CASSLASGSSYNEQFF.

The rearrangement links TRBV4-1 to TRBJ2-7; perhaps TRBD1 as D (5 bases). V lost 0 bases to trimming and J lost 0 bases, with 9 bases between them. The CDR3 length is 15 residues. The germline V gene has CDR1 MGHRA and CDR2 YSYEKL. Written as DNA, the CDR3 is TGCGCCAGCAGCCAAGATAGGGGCAACTCCTACGAGCAGTACTTC. As protein: CASSQDRGNSYEQYF.

In this sample, this clone turned up once. The CDR3 nucleotides read TGTGCCAGCAGCTTTCGGGGGGCGGCCAATGAGCAGTTCTTC. Its translation is CASSFRGAANEQFF. The chain is built from TRBV7-6 and TRBJ2-1, with a weak D call TRBD2 (7 bases). The germline gives CDR1 SGHVS, CDR2 FNYEAQ. The CDR3 has 14 residues. The V end lost 3 bases, the J end lost 6 bases, and 12 bases lay between the germline ends. Filled out from reference TRBV7-6 and TRBJ2-1, the complete variable domain reads GAGVSQSPRYKVTKRGQDVALRCDPISGHVSLYWYRQALGQGPEFLTYFNYEAQQDKSGLPNDRFSAERPEGSISTLTIQRTEQRDSAMYRCASSFRGAANEQFFGPGTRLTVL.

This rearrangement joins TRBV11-2 to TRBJ1-1; D unresolved. CDR1 is SGHAT and CDR2 is FQNNGV in the germline V gene. Trimming pared 5 bases from V and 6 bases from J, leaving 10 bases between. The CDR3 sequence is 12 residues long. The CDR3 bases are TGTGCCAGCAGCCCGGTGGGCCCTGAAGCTTTCTTT. Protein sequence: CASSPVGPEAFF.

The chain combines TRBV9 with TRBJ2-2; 7 bases are a match to TRBD1. V shed 2 bases, J shed 5 bases, and the junction held 6 bases outside the gene matches. The CDR3 has 15 residues. CDR1 SGDLS and CDR2 YYNGEE come from the germline V gene. In DNA, the CDR3 is TGTGCCAGCAGCGTGACAGGGTGGGGAACCGGGGAGCTGTTTTTT. This translates into CASSVTGWGTGELFF.

This chain links TRBV29-1 with TRBJ2-7; TRBD1 matches 9 bases. With 2 bases clipped from V and 2 bases from J, the junction kept 13 bases outside the gene matches. In germline, CDR1 is SQVTM, CDR2 ANQGSEA. This CDR3 is 17 amino acids long. The CDR3 DNA is TGCAGCGTTGAAACCCCGGGACAGGGAATAAGGCCCTACGAGCAGTACTTC. This gives the protein CSVETPGQGIRPYEQYF.

J is TRBJ2-7 and V is TRBV5-6, with a weak D call TRBD1 (6 bases). Trimming removed 4 bases from V and 1 base from J, with 12 bases in between. CDR3 size: 14 residues. CDR1 is SGHDT, CDR2 YYEEEE, per germline. CDR3 in amino acids: CASSLQGMSYEQYF. CDR3 nucleotides: TGTGCCAGCAGCCTACAGGGAATGTCCTACGAGCAGTACTTC.